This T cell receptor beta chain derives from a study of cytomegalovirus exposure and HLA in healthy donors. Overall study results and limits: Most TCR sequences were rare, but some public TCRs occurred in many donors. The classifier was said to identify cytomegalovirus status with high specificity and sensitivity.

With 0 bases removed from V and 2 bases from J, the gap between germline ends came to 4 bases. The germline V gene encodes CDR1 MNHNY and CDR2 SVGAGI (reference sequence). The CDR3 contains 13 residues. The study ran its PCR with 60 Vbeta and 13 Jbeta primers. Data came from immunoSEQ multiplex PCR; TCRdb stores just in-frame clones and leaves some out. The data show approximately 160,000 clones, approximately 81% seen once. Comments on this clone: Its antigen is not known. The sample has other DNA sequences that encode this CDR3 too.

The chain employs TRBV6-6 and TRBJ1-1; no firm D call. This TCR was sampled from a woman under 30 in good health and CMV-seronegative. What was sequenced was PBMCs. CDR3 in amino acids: CASSYSTNTEAFF. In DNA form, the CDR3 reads TGTGCCAGCAGTTACTCTACTAACACTGAAGCTTTCTTT.